This T cell receptor beta chain stems from a study of blood T cell repertoires in COVID-19. Original analysis: Nucleated cell counts were estimated from reference gene primer amplification. Clones were read by immunoSEQ multiplex PCR, and TCRdb kept only the in-frame ones, dropping some. The D gene and trimming were derived from the DNA, and the V and J assignments and clone size from that table. Found here are 100,000 to 150,000 clones, approximately 82% of them singletons; the top ten hold roughly 4%. This clone came up once. Sequenced sample: peripheral blood. This clonotype was obtained from a woman in her forties or fifties with acute or convalescent COVID-19.

CDR3 nucleotide sequence: TGTGCCAGCAGCTTATGGGGGCTTGATACTGAAGCTTTCTTT. Translation: CASSLWGLDTEAFF. This chain uses TRBV7-6 with TRBJ1-1, with a tentative D call TRBD1 (6 bases). This CDR3 is built from 14 residues. CDR1 and CDR2 (germline): SGHVS, FNYEAQ. Trimming pared 2 bases from V and 5 bases from J, leaving 12 bases between. The entire variable domain, with the rest obtained from reference TRBV7-6 and TRBJ1-1, is as follows: GAGVSQSPRYKVTKRGQDVALRCDPISGHVSLYWYRQALGQGPEFLTYFNYEAQQDKSGLPNDRFSAERPEGSISTLTIQRTEQRDSAMYRCASSLWGLDTEAFFGQGTRLTVV.